Included here is one T cell receptor (beta chain) sequence, with context. The antigen is not known. The germline gives CDR1 KGHSH, CDR2 LQKENI. This CDR3 is 15 amino acids long. V lost 2 bases, J lost 7 bases, and 15 bases lay in between. Unique-molecular-identifier-tagged TCR beta cDNA libraries were used. T cells numbering about 0.9 to 11 million gave rise to some 520,000 cDNA molecules. In TCRdb, the PCR reads were re-called with MiXCR into one record per CDR3 protein. The sample has hundreds of thousands of distinct CDR3 sequences, roughly 27% seen once. This sample is part of a study of post-analysis software for immune sequencing data. Study observations and caveats: Under the F measure, samples that were prepared in one batch clustered strongly together. TRBV5-6, TRBV5-1 and TRBV20-1 were among five TRBV segments more frequent in patients than controls. Multiple sclerosis patients had significantly lower normalized Chao1 diversity than controls.

Material: blood. The chain has TRBV18 and TRBJ2-4, with D perhaps TRBD1 (5 bases). This receptor was obtained from a girl aged 5-17 years with multiple sclerosis. The CDR3 region is CASSPTGLTVNIQYF. The CDR3 region has the DNA TGTGCCAGCTCACCAACAGGATTGACGGTGAACATTCAGTACTTC.